The rows below give T cell receptor beta chains drawn from one sample of a study of CD8 T cells in Susac syndrome. TCRdb re-derived calls from the immunoSEQ multiplex PCR reads in MiXCR, one entry per CDR3 protein. The sample has roughly 200,000 distinct CDR3 sequences, roughly 94% seen once. The sequenced material came from CD4+ T cells from PBMCs. These TCRs come from a human donor with Susac syndrome. Each CDR3 is given with its conserved first and last residue. Each record gives: J gene, clone size, D gene, V gene, CDR3 protein, CDR3 DNA. A D gene is named only where the DNA matches it firmly. For some rows the clone size is stated as once, few or many, or as a class when expanded; others skip it.

j_gene: TRBJ2-3
abundance: -
d_gene: -
v_gene: TRBV18
CDR3aa: CASSPTLGLGDTQYF
CDR3nt: TGTGCCAGCTCACCGACCTTGGGTTTAGGAGATACGCAGTATTTT

j_gene: TRBJ2-3
abundance: -
d_gene: TRBD1
v_gene: TRBV28
CDR3aa: CASSSPGTGGLNTQYF
CDR3nt: TGTGCCAGCAGTTCCCCCGGGACAGGGGGCTTAAATACGCAGTATTTT

j_gene: TRBJ1-5
abundance: once
d_gene: TRBD1
v_gene: TRBV7-2
CDR3aa: CASSARRDRVNQPQHF
CDR3nt: TGTGCCAGCAGCGCCCGGCGGGACAGGGTAAATCAGCCCCAGCATTTT

j_gene: TRBJ1-1
abundance: once
d_gene: -
v_gene: TRBV13
CDR3aa: CASSLRRRSEAFF
CDR3nt: TGTGCCAGCAGCCTGAGAAGGAGATCTGAAGCTTTCTTT

j_gene: TRBJ1-1
abundance: -
d_gene: TRBD1
v_gene: TRBV11-2
CDR3aa: CASSLEAQGAEAFF
CDR3nt: TGTGCCAGCAGCTTAGAGGCACAGGGGGCTGAAGCTTTCTTT

j_gene: TRBJ2-1
abundance: -
d_gene: TRBD2
v_gene: TRBV20-1
CDR3aa: CSAQTKAGGFNEQFF
CDR3nt: TGCAGTGCGCAGACGAAAGCGGGAGGGTTCAATGAGCAGTTCTTC

j_gene: TRBJ1-6
abundance: -
d_gene: -
v_gene: TRBV2
CDR3aa: CASTEVGSGNSPLHF
CDR3nt: TGTGCCAGCACCGAGGTCGGGAGCGGTAATTCACCCCTCCACTTT

j_gene: TRBJ1-5
abundance: -
d_gene: TRBD1
v_gene: TRBV12-3/TRBV12-4
CDR3aa: CASSPSTGLGNQPQHF
CDR3nt: TGTGCCAGCAGTCCCTCGACAGGGCTGGGCAATCAGCCCCAGCATTTT

j_gene: TRBJ2-1
abundance: -
d_gene: TRBD2
v_gene: TRBV6-2/TRBV6-3
CDR3aa: CASRSGRIGNEQFF
CDR3nt: TGTGCCAGCAGGAGCGGGAGGATAGGCAATGAGCAGTTCTTC

j_gene: TRBJ2-1
abundance: -
d_gene: TRBD1
v_gene: TRBV29-1
CDR3aa: CSVSPRGTGFYNEQFF
CDR3nt: TGCAGCGTTTCCCCCCGAGGGACAGGGTTCTACAATGAGCAGTTCTTC

j_gene: TRBJ2-4
abundance: once
d_gene: -
v_gene: TRBV25-1
CDR3aa: CASSAPAGIVGQNIQYF
CDR3nt: TGTGCCAGCAGTGCCCCAGCAGGTATCGTTGGCCAAAACATTCAGTACTTC

j_gene: TRBJ2-2
abundance: -
d_gene: TRBD2
v_gene: TRBV29-1
CDR3aa: CSVEDQGGGGTGELFF
CDR3nt: TGCAGCGTTGAAGATCAGGGCGGGGGGGGTACCGGGGAGCTGTTTTTT

j_gene: TRBJ1-4
abundance: -
d_gene: -
v_gene: TRBV29-1
CDR3aa: CSVERAEKLFF
CDR3nt: TGCAGCGTTGAACGAGCTGAAAAACTGTTTTTT

j_gene: TRBJ2-7
abundance: -
d_gene: TRBD1
v_gene: TRBV6-6
CDR3aa: CASSPTGTGVSYEQYF
CDR3nt: TGTGCCAGCAGTCCTACCGGGACAGGGGTCTCCTACGAGCAGTACTTC

j_gene: TRBJ2-2
abundance: -
d_gene: -
v_gene: TRBV28
CDR3aa: CASTGRPDTGELFF
CDR3nt: TGTGCCAGCACTGGGCGTCCTGATACCGGGGAGCTGTTTTTT

j_gene: TRBJ1-6
abundance: -
d_gene: -
v_gene: TRBV5-1
CDR3aa: CASSLVGAENSPLHF
CDR3nt: TGCGCCAGCAGCTTGGTAGGGGCCGAGAATTCACCCCTCCACTTT

j_gene: TRBJ2-2
abundance: -
d_gene: -
v_gene: TRBV4-3
CDR3aa: CASSQDFSGAGLFF
CDR3nt: TGCGCCAGCAGCCAAGATTTTTCAGGAGCCGGGCTGTTTTTT

j_gene: TRBJ2-7
abundance: -
d_gene: -
v_gene: TRBV6-5
CDR3aa: CASAPGGRGREQYF
CDR3nt: TGTGCCAGCGCACCCGGGGGAAGGGGTCGCGAGCAGTACTTC

j_gene: TRBJ2-1
abundance: -
d_gene: -
v_gene: TRBV29-1
CDR3aa: CSATSPLYNEQFF
CDR3nt: TGCAGCGCTACTAGTCCTCTTTACAATGAGCAGTTCTTC

j_gene: TRBJ1-2
abundance: -
d_gene: -
v_gene: TRBV9
CDR3aa: CASSVEVNDSPYGYTF
CDR3nt: TGTGCCAGCAGCGTAGAAGTCAACGACAGCCCCTATGGCTACACCTTC

j_gene: TRBJ2-7
abundance: -
d_gene: TRBD2
v_gene: TRBV15
CDR3aa: CATSRDPGRVYEQYF
CDR3nt: TGTGCCACCAGCAGAGACCCCGGGAGGGTTTACGAGCAGTACTTC

j_gene: TRBJ2-1
abundance: -
d_gene: TRBD2
v_gene: TRBV24-1
CDR3aa: CATSDKGLPYNEQFF
CDR3nt: TGTGCCACCAGTGATAAGGGACTACCCTACAATGAGCAGTTCTTC

j_gene: TRBJ2-3
abundance: -
d_gene: TRBD2
v_gene: TRBV18
CDR3aa: CASSPRGKRGTDTQYF
CDR3nt: TGTGCCAGCTCACCAAGGGGGAAGCGGGGGACAGATACGCAGTATTTT

j_gene: TRBJ2-7
abundance: -
d_gene: -
v_gene: TRBV4-1
CDR3aa: CASSQEATIPDSYEQYF
CDR3nt: TGCGCCAGCAGCCAAGAAGCAACCATCCCCGACTCCTACGAGCAGTACTTC

j_gene: TRBJ2-2
abundance: -
d_gene: -
v_gene: TRBV7-2
CDR3aa: CASSLEQALNTGELFF
CDR3nt: TGTGCCAGCAGCTTGGAACAGGCCCTTAACACCGGGGAGCTGTTTTTT

j_gene: TRBJ2-1
abundance: -
d_gene: TRBD1
v_gene: TRBV2
CDR3aa: CASSSGTGGNEQFF
CDR3nt: TGTGCCAGCAGTTCCGGGACAGGGGGAAATGAGCAGTTCTTC

j_gene: TRBJ2-3
abundance: -
d_gene: TRBD1
v_gene: TRBV29-1
CDR3aa: CSVEPTGGTDTQYF
CDR3nt: TGCAGCGTTGAACCGACAGGGGGTACAGATACGCAGTATTTT

j_gene: TRBJ2-6
abundance: once
d_gene: -
v_gene: TRBV28
CDR3aa: CASRYRDSGANVLTF
CDR3nt: TGTGCCAGCAGATACAGGGACTCTGGGGCCAACGTCCTGACTTTC

j_gene: TRBJ2-2
abundance: -
d_gene: -
v_gene: TRBV28
CDR3aa: CASSFGGQHTGELFF
CDR3nt: TGTGCCAGCAGTTTCGGAGGACAACACACCGGGGAGCTGTTTTTT

j_gene: TRBJ2-7
abundance: -
d_gene: -
v_gene: TRBV3-1
CDR3aa: CASSQEINREQYF
CDR3nt: TGTGCCAGCAGCCAAGAAATCAACCGGGAGCAGTACTTC

j_gene: TRBJ2-5
abundance: -
d_gene: TRBD1
v_gene: TRBV19
CDR3aa: CASSSFWTGGIETQYF
CDR3nt: TGTGCCAGTAGTTCCTTCTGGACAGGGGGGATCGAGACCCAGTACTTC

j_gene: TRBJ1-5
abundance: -
d_gene: -
v_gene: TRBV19
CDR3aa: CASTPSGPRQPQHF
CDR3nt: TGTGCCAGTACCCCATCGGGACCGCGTCAGCCCCAGCATTTT

j_gene: TRBJ1-5
abundance: -
d_gene: TRBD1
v_gene: TRBV27
CDR3aa: CASSSVLRDRGRRYQPQHF
CDR3nt: TGTGCCAGCAGTTCCGTTCTCCGGGACAGGGGGCGCAGATATCAGCCCCAGCATTTT

j_gene: TRBJ1-4
abundance: -
d_gene: -
v_gene: TRBV30
CDR3aa: CAWSPPGAREKLFF
CDR3nt: TGTGCCTGGAGTCCCCCGGGGGCCCGGGAAAAACTGTTTTTT

j_gene: TRBJ1-1
abundance: -
d_gene: -
v_gene: TRBV30
CDR3aa: CAWSEALGVTEAFF
CDR3nt: TGTGCCTGGAGTGAGGCCCTTGGTGTCACTGAAGCTTTCTTT

j_gene: TRBJ2-7
abundance: -
d_gene: TRBD1
v_gene: TRBV18
CDR3aa: CASSSSGGPREQYF
CDR3nt: TGTGCCAGCTCATCCTCAGGGGGCCCGAGGGAGCAGTACTTC

j_gene: TRBJ2-3
abundance: -
d_gene: TRBD2
v_gene: TRBV20-1
CDR3aa: CSARAGLAGGGTDTQYF
CDR3nt: TGCAGTGCTAGAGCTGGACTAGCGGGGGGGGGCACAGATACGCAGTATTTT

j_gene: TRBJ2-5
abundance: -
d_gene: -
v_gene: TRBV20-1
CDR3aa: CSARAGTERRGETQYF
CDR3nt: TGCAGTGCTAGAGCTGGGACGGAACGACGAGGAGAGACCCAGTACTTC

j_gene: TRBJ1-4
abundance: -
d_gene: -
v_gene: TRBV7-8
CDR3aa: CASSIHARTNGGEKLFF
CDR3nt: TGTGCCAGCAGTATTCATGCCCGGACAAACGGAGGGGAAAAACTGTTTTTT

j_gene: TRBJ2-1
abundance: -
d_gene: TRBD1
v_gene: TRBV20-1
CDR3aa: CSARAGQGAREQFF
CDR3nt: TGCAGTGCTAGAGCCGGACAGGGGGCAAGGGAGCAGTTCTTC

j_gene: TRBJ1-1
abundance: -
d_gene: -
v_gene: TRBV19
CDR3aa: CASSTTVNTEAFF
CDR3nt: TGTGCCAGTAGTACGACAGTGAACACTGAAGCTTTCTTT

j_gene: TRBJ2-7
abundance: once
d_gene: -
v_gene: TRBV14
CDR3aa: CASSQDLVSVGEQYF
CDR3nt: TGTGCCAGCAGCCAAGATCTTGTTAGTGTCGGCGAGCAGTACTTC

j_gene: TRBJ1-2
abundance: once
d_gene: TRBD1
v_gene: TRBV6-6
CDR3aa: CASRPGQGDYGYTF
CDR3nt: TGTGCCAGCAGACCTGGACAGGGGGACTATGGCTACACCTTC

j_gene: TRBJ2-7
abundance: -
d_gene: -
v_gene: TRBV20-1
CDR3aa: CSARETDSYEQYF
CDR3nt: TGCAGTGCTAGAGAGACAGACTCCTACGAGCAGTACTTC

j_gene: TRBJ2-7
abundance: -
d_gene: -
v_gene: TRBV6-5
CDR3aa: CASSPGGQDYEQYF
CDR3nt: TGTGCCAGCAGTCCCGGGGGACAAGACTACGAGCAGTACTTC

j_gene: TRBJ1-6
abundance: -
d_gene: -
v_gene: TRBV12-3/TRBV12-4
CDR3aa: CASTLAGSGGSPLHF
CDR3nt: TGTGCCAGCACCTTAGCAGGGTCGGGGGGTTCACCCCTCCACTTT

j_gene: TRBJ2-3
abundance: -
d_gene: -
v_gene: TRBV4-2
CDR3aa: CASSLTTGRDTDTQYF
CDR3nt: TGTGCCAGCAGCCTTACGACAGGACGGGATACAGATACGCAGTATTTT

j_gene: TRBJ2-1
abundance: -
d_gene: -
v_gene: TRBV25-1
CDR3aa: CASRFETHNEQFF
CDR3nt: TGTGCCAGCAGGTTCGAGACCCACAATGAGCAGTTCTTC

j_gene: TRBJ2-7
abundance: -
d_gene: TRBD2
v_gene: TRBV20-1
CDR3aa: CSADRGGLRLAGALGEQYF
CDR3nt: TGCAGTGCAGACAGAGGGGGTTTGAGACTAGCGGGAGCTTTGGGGGAGCAGTACTTC

j_gene: TRBJ2-5
abundance: -
d_gene: -
v_gene: TRBV29-1
CDR3aa: CSVDASAQETQYF
CDR3nt: TGCAGCGTTGATGCTTCAGCGCAAGAGACCCAGTACTTC

j_gene: TRBJ2-7
abundance: -
d_gene: TRBD2
v_gene: TRBV25-1
CDR3aa: CASSWLAGVEQYF
CDR3nt: TGTGCCAGCAGTTGGCTAGCGGGAGTTGAGCAGTACTTC

j_gene: TRBJ1-2
abundance: -
d_gene: TRBD1
v_gene: TRBV18
CDR3aa: CASSPRQGVNYGYTF
CDR3nt: TGTGCCAGCTCACCGAGACAGGGTGTTAACTATGGCTACACCTTC

j_gene: TRBJ2-1
abundance: few
d_gene: -
v_gene: TRBV7-2
CDR3aa: CASSLAQYNEQFF
CDR3nt: TGTGCCAGCAGCTTAGCACAGTACAATGAGCAGTTCTTC

j_gene: TRBJ2-1
abundance: -
d_gene: -
v_gene: TRBV20-1
CDR3aa: CSATRRGRDEQFF
CDR3nt: TGCAGTGCCACGAGGAGGGGGCGGGATGAGCAGTTCTTC

j_gene: TRBJ1-1
abundance: -
d_gene: TRBD1
v_gene: TRBV25-1
CDR3aa: CASMLGGLNTEAFF
CDR3nt: TGTGCCAGCATGTTAGGGGGCCTGAACACTGAAGCTTTCTTT